The 8 T cell receptor beta chains listed next were all sequenced from one sample in a study of breast tumors, draining lymph nodes, adjacent tissues. TCRdb itself ran the multiplex PCR reads through MiXCR, one entry per CDR3 protein. The sample carries some 170,000 distinct CDR3 sequences, 25% to 40% recorded once. Samples came from axillary lymph nodes draining the breast cancer. Sequenced input: axillary lymph node tissue. All receptors come from a female donor with breast cancer. Some clones in this sample may be carry-over from other donors' samples.

The chain joins TRBV7-8 to TRBJ2-2, with 12 bases aligning to TRBD2. The ends lost 2 bases at V and 5 bases at J; junction bases unmatched: 6. This CDR3 contains 17 residues. In germline, CDR1 is SGHVS, CDR2 FQNEAQ. CDR3 protein: CASSLPGLAGRTGELFF. As DNA, the CDR3 is TGTGCCAGCAGCTTACCAGGACTAGCGGGGAGGACCGGGGAGCTGTTTTTT.

Details on this clonotype: Mismatch with germline at one junction end may stem from a read error. This sequence joins TRBV6-4 and TRBJ2-5; unclear D gene. The CDR3 is 12 amino acids. The germline gives CDR1 MRHNA, CDR2 SNTAGT. The CDR3, as DNA: TGCGCCAGCAGTGAAACCCCAGAGACCCAGTACTTC. This encodes CASSETPETQYF.

This clonotype has a handful of counts. A much larger clone sits a single nucleotide away, making a read error possible. The rearrangement joins TRBV5-4 to TRBJ2-5; D is perhaps TRBD1 (5 bases). The CDR3 is 13 amino acids. Per the germline V gene, CDR1 is SGHNT and CDR2 is YYREEE (reference sequence). V was shortened by 0 bases and J by 4 bases, with 7 bases between the two germline ends. The CDR3: CASSLDRTETQYF. As DNA, the CDR3 is TGTGCCAGCAGCTTGGACAGGACAGAGACCCAGTACTTC.

About this clonotype: Being one base from a much bigger clone, this may be a read error. V and J are TRBV20-1 and TRBJ2-7; unclear D gene. The V gene's germline CDR1 is DFQATT and CDR2 SNEGSKA (reference sequence). Trimming pared 0 bases from V and 6 bases from J, leaving 15 bases between. The CDR3 runs to 14 residues. CDR3: CSARDFKGISEQYF. CDR3 coding DNA: TGCAGTGCTAGAGATTTTAAGGGCATCTCCGAGCAGTACTTC.

This clonotype appeared many times. J is TRBJ1-3 and V is TRBV11-2; D remains unclear. This CDR3 region has 15 residues. From germline, CDR1 is SGHAT and CDR2 FQNNGV. The ends were cut back, 2 bases at V and 0 bases at J, with 8 bases in the middle. CDR3 sequence (DNA): TGTGCCAGCAGCTTATGGCGAAGCTCTGGAAACACCATATATTTT. Amino acids: CASSLWRSSGNTIYF.

This clonotype has ten or more counts. The gene calls are TRBV15 and TRBJ1-2; 10 nucleotides match TRBD1. Unmatched junction bases numbered 8, after V lost 1 base and J lost 6 bases. The germline CDR1 and CDR2 sequences are LNHNV and YYDKDF (reference sequence). This CDR3 contains 16 residues. In nucleotides, the CDR3 is TGTGCCACCAGCAGAGTCCTCACTGGGACAGGGGATGGCTACACCTTC. Encoded protein: CATSRVLTGTGDGYTF.

This clonotype was recorded only once. The chain uses TRBV19 and TRBJ1-5; unclear D gene. This CDR3 spans 13 amino acids. V was clipped by 4 bases and J by 7 bases, with 11 bases between them. Germline V CDR1 and CDR2: LNHDA, SQIVND (reference sequence). The CDR3: CASSKGSKQPQHF. In nucleotides, the CDR3 is TGTGCCAGTAGTAAAGGGAGTAAACAGCCCCAGCATTTT.

This clonotype turned up a few times. The gene calls are TRBV5-8 and TRBJ2-1, with 7 bases fitting TRBD2. CDR3 size: 20 residues. Trimming cost V 0 bases and J 7 bases; bases outside gene matches: 22. Germline CDR1 SGHTS, CDR2 YDEGEE. Here the CDR3 reads CASSLVEAISRESLRNEQFF. As DNA, the CDR3 is TGTGCCAGCAGCTTGGTGGAGGCAATCTCGCGGGAGAGCTTGAGGAATGAGCAGTTCTTC.